The text below deals with one T cell receptor beta chain. The antigen it binds to is not known. Nothing much larger sits one base from this clone, and base qualities are not available. The CDR3 runs 12 amino acids, cysteine and phenylalanine included. The kept DNA is CDR3 alone, 36 bases in frame from the first base. V is pared back by 5 bases and J by 8 bases, with 11 bases lying between the germline termini. Per the germline V gene (reference sequence), SEHNR is the CDR1 and FQNEAQ is the CDR2. Libraries were built with the immunoSEQ multiplex PCR assay. For the multiplex PCR, a mixture combining 60 forward primers for TCR Vbeta segments and 13 reverse primers for TCR Jbeta segments was used. Amplification of the CDR3 region of rearranged TCR beta genes was performed with a multiplex PCR assay on genomic DNA. The Illumina HiSeq System was used to sequence the amplified TCR beta libraries as 87-base-pair reads. For the original study's pipeline: In a later analysis, approximately 74 million unique TCR beta chains were counted across the 500 to 850 repertoires, and roughly 11 million of these chains were shared by at least two donors. To remove PCR and sequencing errors, raw reads were error-corrected and collapsed into unique sequences using a nearest-neighbor algorithm that merged closely related sequences. Alignment of CDR3 sequences to IMGT reference sequences was used to assign V, D and J gene segments. Each retained sequence needed at least a six-nucleotide match to both a V gene segment and a J gene segment. Rearrangements were classified as productive when the CDR3 lacked stop codons and remained in frame with V and J, and all other rearrangements were classified as non-productive. Following IMGT convention, CDR3 was defined as the stretch from the second conserved V-encoded cysteine to the conserved J-encoded phenylalanine. The earlier analysis of more than 450 of the donors excluded sequences that lacked an unambiguous match to a single V gene segment. In an earlier analysis of approximately 560 of the donors, a V segment was called functional when productive rearrangements were above 56.7%, and segregating when the standard deviation between donors exceeded 5%. A statistical classification framework was developed to diagnose cytomegalovirus status using the catalog of TCR beta chain sequences. V and J gene assignment, in a later analysis, came from comparing TCR nucleotide sequences with IMGT/GENE-DB human TR gene sequences. In a later analysis, CDR3 sequences and most-parsimonious VDJ recombination scenarios were assigned using the TCRdist pipeline. In a later analysis, each TCR beta chain was defined by its CDR3 amino acid sequence together with its V-gene family, and reads without a unique V-gene family were excluded. As a way to deal with suspected cross-contamination and a sequencing artifact, a later analysis dropped more than 500 nucleotide sequences that were highly shared and had low generation probability. For each public chain, a later analysis derived a clonal expansion index from normalized ranks of inferred template counts within each repertoire. A later analysis computed generation probabilities with a VDJ recombination model fitted to out-of-frame rearrangements, and checked the results against IGoR. In a later analysis, hypergeometric tests were used to score TCR-TCR, TCR-HLA and TCR-CMV co-occurrence, with a repertoire-size bias correction applied to TCR pairs. In a later analysis, false discovery rates were estimated by permuting HLA or CMV assignments 20 times. In a later analysis, co-occurring TCRs were grouped with DBSCAN, and TCRdist sequence similarity was added when clustering was performed within HLA-allele-positive subsets. Repertoires with fewer than 30,000 or more than 120,000 public chains, plus five repertoires with anomalous nucleotide sharing, were excluded from co-occurrence clustering. TCRdb took this table from immuneACCESS and kept in-frame rearrangements with V and J called. Such tables lack part of the clones; where checked against another copy, unresolved V genes explain under half of the gap, and the rest is unexplained. That table gives V, J and clone size, and the DNA gave D and trimming. Across this sample there are approximately 180,000 clones, with roughly 79% seen only once. About 2.7% of the sample is in the top ten clones.

This sample is part of a study of cytomegalovirus exposure and HLA in healthy donors (dated by TCRdb to between 2016 and 2019). Some background on the complete study: An earlier analysis of about 560 of the donors reported approximately 300 Gb of sequence data and 117 million unique TCR beta sequences obtained from around 190 million T cells. Typing coverage differed by locus: A, B, C, DRB1 and DQB1 were typed in about 620-640 donors, DQA1 in approximately 520, DPA1 in 600 to 610, and DPB1 in around 490. Along with the approximately 600-subject first cohort, a separate validation cohort of approximately 110 different subjects was used. Several DR-DQ haplotypes were treated as single units for association and clustering because of strong linkage in the cohort. Among the roughly 390 genotyped donors, more than 70% belonged to the genetic ancestry cluster associated with self-reported Caucasian donors. The T cell repertoires of under 750 subjects were profiled by immunosequencing and related to cytomegalovirus serostatus. The later analysis used no new phenotypic data to find candidate immune exposures, relying instead on TCR beta sequences and their occurrence across donors. An earlier analysis of fewer than 700 of the donors applied high-throughput TCR beta sequencing to assess whether each TCR beta V gene segment acted as functional or pseudogenic. An early release covering approximately 600 HLA-typed donors comprised approximately 300 gigabases of sequencing data and 65 million to 100 million unique TCR sequences. A later genetic analysis took genome-wide SNP genotypes for about 55% of the 666 donors and used that subset as a discovery cohort. HLA typing covered class I and class II loci at four-digit resolution. The study aimed to test whether cataloging public T cell receptors could reveal signatures of past pathogen exposure. Donor age, sex, ethnicity and CMV serostatus were collected together with the repertoire data. Among 300 to 450 genotyped donors of the cohort, an average of approximately 240,000 unique TCR beta nucleotide sequences were sequenced per donor, roughly 20% of them non-productive. To predict cytomegalovirus infection status, the study combined high-throughput TCR immunosequencing, statistical association of individual TCRs with disease status, and machine learning. All discovery cohort repertoires had been generated on a single sequencing platform. In a later analysis, previously published TCR beta repertoires from fewer than 750 donors were re-analyzed and high-resolution HLA genotyping was added so that TCR occurrence patterns could be studied. Study-wide findings and limitations: In vitro tests confirmed that a few of the cytomegalovirus-associated TCR beta chains recognize cytomegalovirus antigens. Roughly uniform sequencing depth across donors was assumed in presence/absence analyses, although this assumption may not hold. Some IMGT-functional V segments, including TRBV6-2 and TRBV6-3, could not be told apart with the 87-base-pair reads, so those segments were excluded. According to a later analysis, parvovirus B19, influenza, CMV and Epstein-Barr virus appeared linked to several top co-occurrence clusters. In a later genetic analysis, a missense DCLRE1C variant was associated with V-gene and J-gene trimming of TCR beta chains, and the association was replicated in an independent cohort. The classifier was reported to diagnose cytomegalovirus status with high specificity and sensitivity in both the original and validation cohorts. Because counts were too low, about 18 rarely observed V segments, including chromosome 9 orphons, were excluded from the earlier analysis of 500 to 700 of the donors. Correlated functional status among segregating V segments might be attributable to linkage disequilibrium, but an unknown experimental factor could not be ruled out. Most TCR sequences were observed very rarely across donors, whereas some public TCRs were present in many individuals. In a later analysis, HLA-associated TCR beta chains were found to be more clonally expanded and to have lower generation probabilities than equally common non-associated chains. A group of highly shared sequence variants was considered likely to be a technical artifact of the sequencing pipeline. In the study, 150 to 200 TCR beta chains were listed as associated with cytomegalovirus. Immune exposure information for the cohort was limited to CMV serostatus. A further reported finding was that TCR beta sequences accurately predicted the HLA-A and HLA-B alleles for most subjects in the first cohort. Because HLA typing was missing for some donors at each locus, association tests included only the typed subset. A later analysis associated 15,000 to 20,000 TCR beta sequences with specific HLA alleles at a false discovery rate of 0.05. In a later genetic analysis, fewer N-insertions in productive TCRs were reported among donors in an Asian-associated ancestry cluster than the roughly 670-donor mean. The cohort was sequenced for TCR beta chains only, and without alpha or paired-chain data the features that could be detected were limited. A later analysis found that TCR association rates varied across HLA loci, with DRB1 alleles showing the most associated TCRs and HLA-C alleles the fewest. In an earlier analysis of around 600 of the donors, most TCR beta V segments were observed in productive rearrangements about 87% or about 30% of the time, broadly matching IMGT annotations. According to a later analysis, most CMV-associated TCR beta chains appeared to be HLA-restricted, and the HLA associations seemed to be driven largely by CMV exposure. When HLA alleles, especially DR and DQ, strongly co-occurred, attributing TCR associations to individual alleles was difficult. It was suggested by the authors that the approach could potentially be generalized to other disease states and immunological phenotypes.

In total, 600 or so healthy bone marrow donors made up the cohort. At the time of sampling, every cohort member was nominally healthy, though immune exposures that went unrecorded were likely present. The donor tested CMV seronegative and was one of the 352 seronegative cohort members. Every donor gave a peripheral blood sample, and the peripheral blood mononuclear cells from that sample were used for TCR beta sequencing. The Qiagen DNeasy Blood Extraction Kit was used to extract genomic DNA from the blood cell samples. Sequenced sample: PBMCs. This clonotype was sampled from a male donor in good health and CMV-seronegative. The chain uses TRBV7-9 and TRBJ2-3; no D segment can be confidently identified. The DNA sequence follows: TGTGCCAGCAGCCACCCCCGCGGTACGCAGTATTTT. This sequence encodes CASSHPRGTQYF.